The clone carrying this T cell receptor beta chain was found once. Which cohort a participant joined came from the clinical history participants gave. The data were taken from a study of blood T cell repertoires in COVID-19. Study overall: Sources were T cells, B-cell-depleted T cells, or PBMCs; the material itself was cDNA or gDNA.

In the source study's methods: Amplification of reference gene primers was used by the study to estimate nucleated cell counts. The method was immunoSEQ multiplex PCR; TCRdb's version includes in-frame clones alone and lacks a portion of them. V and J calls plus clone size are reproduced from that table; the DNA served to infer D and trimming. The sample yields 210,000 or so clones, around nine tenths seen once. The CDR3 contains 17 residues. V lost 1 base and J 6 bases, leaving 18 bases between the germline ends. CDR1 and CDR2 from the germline V gene are KGHSH and LQKENI. Sequencing was performed on PBMCs or T cells enriched from blood (not recorded which). This clonotype originated in a woman aged 25 to 39 who had been exposed to COVID-19. The chain has TRBV18 and TRBJ1-4; D uncertain. Here the CDR3 DNA reads TGTGCCAGCTCACCACGGCCAGTCAGAGGGTCTGATGAAAAACTGTTTTTT. Translated: CASSPRPVRGSDEKLFF. Filled out from reference TRBV18 and TRBJ1-4, the complete variable domain reads NAGVMQNPRHLVRRRGQEARLRCSPMKGHSHVYWYRQLPEEGLKFMVYLQKENIIDESGMPKERFSAEFPKEGPSILRIQQVVRGDSAAYFCASSPRPVRGSDEKLFFGSGTQLSVL.